The entry that follows covers one T cell receptor beta chain sequence. Which antigen it targets is not known. Base qualities are not recorded, but no much larger clone differs from it by a single base. The immunoSEQ two-step, bias-controlled multiplex PCR assay was used to amplify TRB CDR3 regions from genomic DNA. An Illumina NextSeq 500 was used to sequence the CDR3 libraries. The published analysis was carried out like this. The immunoSEQ Analyzer platform was used for the initial alignment and bioinformatics, which included bias normalization against synthetic CDR3 analogs. Annotation of V, D and J genes followed the definitions in the IMGT database. VDJtools version 1.1.10 and the R package tcR version 2.2.1.11 were used with default settings for further TRBV analyses. GLIPH analysis was performed with version 1.0 using default settings. Significant clonotype frequency changes were tested by 2-sided binomial test with Benjamini-Hochberg correction (alpha = 0.01) in CDR3 sequences with at least 5 reads. TCRdb took this table from immuneACCESS and kept in-frame rearrangements with V and J called. Such tables lack part of the clones; where checked against another copy, unresolved V genes explain under half of the gap, and the rest is unexplained. The V and J calls and clone size come from that table; D and trimming were worked out from the DNA. This sample lists about 48,000 clones; around 93% were detected once. The ten largest clones take up 3.1% of the sample.

This entry is derived from a study of T cell therapy after organ transplantation (dated by TCRdb to between 2017 and 2020). For the study in its entirety: The therapy products consisted of autologous CMV-specific T cells grown in vitro for 2 to 3 weeks using a peptide pool of 30 HLA class I and II CMV epitopes. Only about 80% of the 10 patients had long-term post-therapy samples available. An open-label phase I trial of autologous CMV-specific adoptive T cell therapy in solid-organ transplant recipients was the basis for the study, which was a follow-up TRBV repertoire analysis. Among the ten patients, eight were classed as clinical responders, while two were classed as nonresponders. Peripheral blood samples for the pretherapy time point were taken before T cell therapy began. Patients were given up to 6 doses of T cells at 2-week intervals and were followed for 25 to 35 weeks after finishing therapy. The median number of CMV-specific T cells given to patients was 1.92 x 10^8, delivered over 2 to 6 intravenous infusions.

The investigation overall reported the following: Reduced sample coverage from poor CD8+ T cell yield may be reflected in the few expansions detected in nonresponders. Fold change in CD8 clonality after therapy was inversely correlated with pretherapy clonality, suggesting that less biased repertoires were more receptive to remodeling. Both transferred clonotypes and endogenous clonotypes not detected in the therapy products appeared to be included in post-therapy reconstitution. The small cohort prevented assessing confounders such as concurrent antirejection and antiviral medications. Nonresponders showed marked pretherapy clonal expansions with minimal repertoire change after therapy.

In the paper's terms, the time point label means: before start of T cell therapy. Patients were solid-organ transplant recipients with drug-resistant/recurrent cytomegalovirus. Around 10 people from the trial were chosen for repertoire analysis because post-therapy peripheral blood mononuclear cells were available from them. A BD FACSAria III was used to sort viable CD3+CD8+CD4- lymphocytes from PBMCs. Genomic DNA was extracted from sorted cells with the Qiagen DNeasy Kit. The source was CD8+ T cells from blood, collected before autologous CMV-specific T cell therapy. The receptor was isolated from a human patient who had received a solid organ transplant and had CMV disease.

The CDR3 corresponds to CATSSPLYREDKEEKLFF. The DNA reads as follows: TGTGCCACCAGCAGCCCCCTCTACCGGGAGGACAAAGAGGAAAAACTGTTTTTT. The receptor chain draws on TRBV15 and TRBJ1-4; TRBD1 could be the D gene, as 5 bases match. A distance of 25 bases separates the germline ends of V and J, which lose 3 bases and 8 bases respectively. For CDR1 and CDR2, the germline V gene (reference sequence) lists LNHNV and YYDKDF. The cysteine opens and the phenylalanine closes a CDR3 of 18 amino acids. CDR3 DNA is the only sequence kept; it has 54 bases, read in frame from the first base.